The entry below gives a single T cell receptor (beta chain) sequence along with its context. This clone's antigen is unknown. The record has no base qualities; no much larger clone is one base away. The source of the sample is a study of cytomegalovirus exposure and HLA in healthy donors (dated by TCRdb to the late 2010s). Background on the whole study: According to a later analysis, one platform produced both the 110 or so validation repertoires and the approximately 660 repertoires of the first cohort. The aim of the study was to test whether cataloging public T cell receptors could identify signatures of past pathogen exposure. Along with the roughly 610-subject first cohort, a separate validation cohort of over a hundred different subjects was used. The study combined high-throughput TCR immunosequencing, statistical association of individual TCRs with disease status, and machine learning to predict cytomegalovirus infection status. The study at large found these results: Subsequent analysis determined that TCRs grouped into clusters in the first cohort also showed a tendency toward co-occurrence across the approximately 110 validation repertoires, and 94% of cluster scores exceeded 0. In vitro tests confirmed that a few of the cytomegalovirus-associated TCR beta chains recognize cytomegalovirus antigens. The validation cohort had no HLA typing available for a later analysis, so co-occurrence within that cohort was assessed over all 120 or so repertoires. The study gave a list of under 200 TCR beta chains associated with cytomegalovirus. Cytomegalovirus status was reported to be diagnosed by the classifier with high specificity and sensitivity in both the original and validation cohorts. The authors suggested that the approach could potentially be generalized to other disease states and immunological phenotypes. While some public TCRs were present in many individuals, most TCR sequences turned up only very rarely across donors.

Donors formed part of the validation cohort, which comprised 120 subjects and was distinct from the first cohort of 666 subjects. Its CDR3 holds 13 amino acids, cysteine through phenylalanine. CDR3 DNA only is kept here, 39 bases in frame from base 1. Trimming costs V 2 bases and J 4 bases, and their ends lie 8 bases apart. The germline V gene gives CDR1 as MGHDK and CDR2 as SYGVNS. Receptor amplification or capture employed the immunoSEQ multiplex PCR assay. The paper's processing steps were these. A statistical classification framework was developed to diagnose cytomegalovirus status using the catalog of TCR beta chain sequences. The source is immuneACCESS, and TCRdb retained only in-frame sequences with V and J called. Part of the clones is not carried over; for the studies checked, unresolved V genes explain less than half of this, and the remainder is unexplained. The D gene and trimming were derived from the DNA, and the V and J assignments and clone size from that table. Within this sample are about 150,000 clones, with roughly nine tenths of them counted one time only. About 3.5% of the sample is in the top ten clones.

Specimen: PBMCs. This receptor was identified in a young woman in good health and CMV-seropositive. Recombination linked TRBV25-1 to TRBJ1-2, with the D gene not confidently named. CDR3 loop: CASSEMGSYGYTF. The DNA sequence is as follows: TGTGCCAGCAGTGAAATGGGCAGCTATGGCTACACCTTC.